This paragraph covers one TCR beta chain sequence. The record originates from a study of control samples from healthy donors and cancer patients. Germline values: CDR1 MDHEN, CDR2 SYDVKM. Trimming stripped 6 bases from V and 3 bases from J, with 15 bases between. The CDR3 loop spans 14 amino acids. The protocol was immunoSEQ multiplex PCR, while the TCRdb copy is restricted to in-frame clones and leaves out a portion. Altogether 110,000 to 150,000 clones are present, about 88% being singletons, with the ten largest covering approximately 8.6%. The source of this sequence is a woman younger than 45 in good health. The chain combines TRBV28 with TRBJ2-7, with a tentative D call TRBD1 (8 bases). Sample: blood. CDR3 in DNA: TGTGCCAGCAGGGGGGGGGACAGGATCTACGAGCAGTACTTC. It specifies CASRGGDRIYEQYF.